The clone carrying this TCR beta chain came up many times. No antigen is known for it. The read finishes 3 residues shy of the CDR3 end, and the germline J gene is used to complete it. This sample was taken from a study of T cell clonality in common variable immunodeficiency. Overall study results and limits: CVID subjects shared fewer TCRbeta clones than healthy controls did.

This CDR3 contains 15 residues. Germline V gene sequence: CDR1 SEHNR, CDR2 FQNEAQ (reference sequence). J lost 2 bases, V lost 4 bases, and 5 bases had no gene match. Profiling relied on immunoSEQ multiplex PCR, and the TCRdb table lists in-frame clones only, not all of them. The repertoire consists of fewer than 70,000 clones, none detected only once. The gene calls are TRBV7-9 and TRBJ2-3; 8 bases map to TRBD2. The clonotype comes from a person aged 18 to 69 in good health. Material for sequencing was peripheral blood mononuclear cells. CDR3 loop: CASSYSGKLTDTQYF. CDR3 DNA (partial): TGTGCCAGCAGCTATAGCGGGAAGCTCACAGATACG.